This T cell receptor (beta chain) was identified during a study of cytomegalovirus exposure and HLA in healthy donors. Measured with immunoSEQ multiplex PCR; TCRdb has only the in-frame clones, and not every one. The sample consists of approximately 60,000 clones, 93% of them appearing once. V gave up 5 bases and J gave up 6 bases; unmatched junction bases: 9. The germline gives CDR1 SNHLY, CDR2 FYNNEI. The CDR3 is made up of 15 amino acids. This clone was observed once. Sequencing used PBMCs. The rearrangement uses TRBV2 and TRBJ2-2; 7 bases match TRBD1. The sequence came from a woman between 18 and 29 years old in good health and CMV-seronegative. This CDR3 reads CASSPGGQGAGELFF. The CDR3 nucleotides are TGTGCCAGCAGTCCAGGGGGTCAAGGGGCCGGGGAGCTGTTTTTT.